This T cell receptor (beta chain) was captured by sequencing in a study of OX40 agonist ivuxolimab in advanced cancers. The cohort excluded patients with autoimmune disease history or systemic immunosuppression. A remark on this clone: Antigen unknown.

The CDR3 sequence is 17 residues long. With 0 bases removed from V and 1 base from J, the gap between germline ends came to 16 bases. Germline CDR1 MGHRA, CDR2 YSYEKL. The assay was immunoSEQ multiplex PCR, and TCRdb's table has in-frame clones only and misses some. Here the sample spans about 80,000 clones, 84% being singletons. Overall study results and limits: Some patients who did not respond also had low normalized T-cell clonal expansion.

This chain uses TRBV4-1 with TRBJ2-7; tentative D call: TRBD1 (5 bases). This sequence originates from an adult with an advanced solid tumor such as melanoma, head and neck, liver or kidney cancer. Sequenced material: CD4+ or CD8+ T cells sorted from blood, taken in a trial of the OX40 agonist ivuxolimab. As DNA, the CDR3 is TGCGCCAGCAGCCAAGAAGGGTTGGGGCCCGGGTCCTACGAGCAGTACTTC. Translating it yields CASSQEGLGPGSYEQYF.